The source of this T cell receptor (beta chain) is a study of cytomegalovirus exposure and HLA in healthy donors. Study results and caveats: TCR beta V segments were, for the most part, productive about 87% or about 30% of the time in an earlier analysis.

Notes on this clone: Its antigen is not known.

J gave up 6 bases and V 5 bases, and 13 bases lay outside the gene matches. The CDR3 is 17 amino acids. Per the germline V gene, CDR1 is LNHDA and CDR2 is SQIVND (reference sequence). PCR was performed using 60 Vbeta and 13 Jbeta primers. Clones were sequenced by immunoSEQ multiplex PCR, and TCRdb holds only the in-frame ones, with some missing. The data contain some 110,000 clones, 65% to 80% of them singletons. The source of this sequence is a woman aged 40 to 49 in good health and CMV-seropositive. Input material: PBMCs. The chain is built from TRBV19 and TRBJ1-6; 7 nucleotides line up with TRBD1. The CDR3 loop reads CASSPAGRGDFNSPLHF. The CDR3 DNA reads as TGTGCCAGTAGTCCGGCGGGCAGGGGGGATTTTAATTCACCCCTCCACTTT. Combining the CDR3 with reference TRBV19 and TRBJ1-6 gives the whole variable domain DGGITQSPKYLFRKEGQNVTLSCEQNLNHDAMYWYRQDPGQGLRLIYYSQIVNDFQKGDIAEGYSVSREKKESFPLTVTSAQKNPTAFYLCASSPAGRGDFNSPLHFGNGTRLTVT.